This TCR beta chain appears in the sequencing data of a study of glioma-infiltrating T cells. The iRepertoire nested amplicon-rescue multiplex PCR amplified TCR alpha and beta CDR3s from RNA. One-step reverse transcription and amplification started from approximately 100-400 ng of tissue mRNA or PBMC total RNA. TCRdb reprocessed the multiplex PCR reads with MiXCR, giving one entry per CDR3 protein. The data show a few thousand distinct CDR3 sequences, roughly 30% seen once. The source is a human donor with low-grade glioma or glioblastoma, undergoing nonglioma brain surgery, or in good health (not recorded which). The sample taken for sequencing was glioma tissue, nonneoplastic brain tissue, or PBMCs (not recorded which).

Here the CDR3 reads CASSQDKGAGNHPQHF. The CDR3 DNA reads as TGCGCCAGCAGCCAAGATAAGGGGGCGGGCAATCATCCTCAGCATTTT. The chain carries TRBV4-1 and TRBJ1-5, with 7 bases that match TRBD1. Trimming removed 0 bases from V and 13 bases from J; junction bases left unmatched: 15. Germline values: CDR1 MGHRA, CDR2 YSYEKL. The CDR3 loop spans 16 amino acids.